The subject of this entry is one T cell receptor (beta chain). Its antigen is currently not known. No base-level quality is on record; no much larger clone is a single base apart. At the junction V is shortened by 5 bases and J by 2 bases; bases outside the gene matches: 4. Counted from cysteine to phenylalanine, this CDR3 has 15 amino acids. CDR3 DNA is the only sequence kept; it has 45 bases, read in frame from the first base. CDR1 and CDR2, looked up from the germline V gene, are SNHLY and FYNNEI. To sequence the TCRbeta CDR3 region, genomic DNA was isolated from the sorted cells. The immunoSEQ Assay was used to sequence the TCRbeta CDR3 regions. Entries here come from immuneACCESS through TCRdb and include only in-frame sequences with V and J called. Some clones fail to appear in such tables; in the studies checked, an unresolved V gene covers under half of the shortfall, and the cause of the remainder is unknown. The sample profile shows approximately 57,000 clones; approximately 89% of them were found once. The ten top clones hold over 3% of the sample.

This sample was taken from a study of OX40 agonist ivuxolimab in advanced cancers. About the investigation overall: Ivuxolimab, which targeted the costimulatory receptor OX40 (CD134), was an agonistic, fully human IgG2 monoclonal antibody. Intravenous ivuxolimab was administered to patients every 2 weeks at six dose levels: 0.01, 0.1, 0.3, 1.5, 3 and 10 mg/kg. Among the roughly 50 dose-escalation patients, some 20 had hepatocellular carcinoma, approximately 15 melanoma, 9 renal cell carcinoma and 9 head and neck cancer. The dose-escalation cohort was around 83% male with a mean age of around 62 years, ranging from about 20 to 80. Prior anti-PD-1, anti-PD-L1 or anti-CTLA-4 therapy was permitted, and checkpoint inhibitors had been received by more than 35% of dose-escalation patients. Partial responses occurred in three dose-escalation patients, of whom one had hepatocellular carcinoma and two had cutaneous melanoma. The purpose of peripheral TCRbeta sequencing was to test whether ivuxolimab changed TCR sequence diversity and led to clonal T-cell expansion. The paper covers the monotherapy dose-escalation part of the phase I ivuxolimab trial, which included N ≈ 57 patients.

Overall results and qualifications from the work: In the 0.1-3.0 mg/kg groups, partial responders had among the lowest normalized peripheral clonal expansion, particularly in CD8+ T cells. After ivuxolimab, CD8+ T cells had more expanded clones than CD4+ T cells on average. At doses of 0.1 to 3.0 mg/kg, clonal expansion of both CD4+ and CD8+ T cells in blood was seen between baseline and week 6. Low levels of normalized T-cell clonal expansion were also seen in some patients who did not respond. Antigen specificity was not determined for the clonally expanded peripheral T cells.

The trial excluded patients who had a history of autoimmune disease or were on systemic immunosuppression. In every dose cohort, peripheral blood was drawn for TCR sequencing at baseline, cycle 4 day 1, and cycle 7 day 1. The samples were taken from a phase I, first-in-human, multicenter, open-label dose-escalation trial of ivuxolimab. Adults with locally advanced or metastatic melanoma, renal cell, hepatocellular, or head and neck squamous cell carcinoma were enrolled in the trial. Before TCR sequencing, CD4+ T cells and CD8+ T cells were sorted from peripheral blood as separate populations. This chain is built from TRBV2 and TRBJ2-1; TRBD2 matches 9 bases in the middle. The specimen comprised CD4+ or CD8+ T cells sorted from blood, sampled in a trial of the OX40 agonist ivuxolimab. The sequence derives from an adult with an advanced solid tumor such as melanoma, head and neck, liver or kidney cancer. CDR3 loop: CASSQREVTYNEQFF. At the DNA level, the sequence is TGTGCCAGCAGTCAGCGGGAGGTCACCTACAATGAGCAGTTCTTC.